Listed here are 20 T cell receptor beta chains from one sample, sequenced in a study of blood T cell repertoires in COVID-19. TCRdb keeps only in-frame clones here, not all; method: immunoSEQ multiplex PCR. This sample carries approximately 180,000 clones, 80% to 90% of them seen once, and the ten largest clones take more than 2.5%. Input material: peripheral blood. The receptors were sampled from a man aged 60 to 69 with acute or convalescent COVID-19.

V usage is TRBV18 and J usage is TRBJ2-6; no definite D call. The CDR3 runs to 14 residues. The V gene lost 0 bases and the J gene lost 4 bases, with 4 bases spanning the gap. CDR1 is KGHSH and CDR2 is LQKENI in the germline V gene. CDR3: CASSPPAGANVLTF. DNA for the CDR3: TGTGCCAGCTCACCACCGGCCGGGGCCAACGTCCTGACTTTC.

This clone occurred once. The gene calls are TRBV7-2 and TRBJ2-7, with 7 bases that match TRBD1. The germline V gene has CDR1 SGHTA and CDR2 FQGNSA. Germline trimming cut 1 base from V and 6 bases from J; bases unmatched to any gene: 6. The CDR3 extends over 14 amino acids. The CDR3: CASSLVTGQGEQYF. CDR3 bases: TGTGCCAGCAGCTTAGTGACAGGGCAGGGCGAGCAGTACTTC.

The genes are TRBV28 and TRBJ1-1; possible D gene TRBD1, 5 bases. V lost 3 bases, J lost 3 bases, and 11 bases lay in between. Germline CDR1 MDHEN, CDR2 SYDVKM. The CDR3 sequence is 14 residues long. CDR3 residues: CASSLGRGDTEAFF. The DNA for the CDR3 is TGTGCCAGCAGTTTGGGACGGGGGGACACTGAAGCTTTCTTT. Using reference TRBV28 and TRBJ1-1 for the parts outside the CDR3, the full variable domain is DVKVTQSSRYLVKRTGEKVFLECVQDMDHENMFWYRQDPGLGLRLIYFSYDVKMKEKGDIPEGYSVSREKKERFSLILESASTNQTSMYLCASSLGRGDTEAFFGQGTRLTVV.

The chain links TRBV7-3 to TRBJ2-3, with D perhaps matching TRBD2 (5 bases). The CDR3 totals 14 residues. V lost 2 bases and J lost 2, with 8 bases in between. Germline V lookup: CDR1 SGHTA, CDR2 FQGTGA. The CDR3 nucleotides read TGTGCCAGCAGCTTAGAGGGAGCCACAGATACGCAGTATTTT. It specifies CASSLEGATDTQYF.

This chain uses TRBV6-5 with TRBJ2-7; D not certain. The ends were cut back, 5 bases at V and 6 bases at J, with 14 bases in the middle. In germline, CDR1 is MNHEY, CDR2 SVGAGI. The CDR3 spans 13 residues. The CDR3 DNA reads as TGTGCCAGCAGTCCCTCAGCTGCAGGCGAGCAGTACTTC. Protein product: CASSPSAAGEQYF.

V and J are TRBV12-5 and TRBJ2-1, with no clear D. V shed 5 bases and J shed 2 bases, with 19 bases lying between them. The CDR3 is made up of 17 amino acids. The germline gives CDR1 LGHNT, CDR2 FRNRAP. The CDR3 protein is CASGPISRLVAYNEQFF. Written as DNA, the CDR3 is TGTGCTAGTGGTCCGATATCGCGTCTGGTCGCCTACAATGAGCAGTTCTTC.

The V call is TRBV7-2, the J call TRBJ2-1; 9 bases map to TRBD2. The V segment lost 1 base and the J segment 8 bases; nucleotides outside the gene matches: 12. CDR1 and CDR2 from the germline V gene are SGHTA and FQGNSA. The CDR3 covers 17 residues. CDR3: CASSLEWGSGSGDEQFF. DNA for the CDR3: TGTGCCAGCAGCTTAGAATGGGGTAGCGGGAGTGGAGATGAGCAGTTCTTC.

The J gene is TRBJ2-2, the V gene TRBV21-1; TRBD1 was called by the table and not checked on the DNA. TRBV21-1 is tagged as a pseudogene. CDR3 length equals 15 residues. DNA for the CDR3: TGTGCCAGCACCACGGACAGGGGGCAAACCGGGGAGCTGTTTTTT. This translates into CASTTDRGQTGELFF.

This chain uses TRBV7-9 with TRBJ1-2, with D perhaps matching TRBD1 (6 bases). The CDR3 is 13 residues long. Germline V gene lookup returns CDR1 SEHNR and CDR2 FQNEAQ (reference sequence). The V and J ends lost 3 bases and 5 bases respectively, with 10 bases between them. The CDR3 loop is CASSLQGWYGYTF. As DNA, the CDR3 is TGTGCCAGCAGCTTGCAGGGGTGGTATGGCTACACCTTC.

The CDR3 DNA sequence: TGTGCCAGCAGCCGACTAGCGGGAAAATACAATGAGCAGTTCTTC. Translated: CASSRLAGKYNEQFF. The genes are TRBV11-2 and TRBJ2-1; 11 bases map to TRBD2. The CDR3 sequence is 15 residues long. Looked up from germline, CDR1 is SGHAT and CDR2 is FQNNGV. The junction had 4 bases not matched to a gene; V was cut back by 5 bases and J by 4 bases.

This chain links TRBV10-1 with TRBJ2-1, with D possibly TRBD1 on 6 matching bases. Germline assignment: CDR1 WNHNN and CDR2 SYGVQD (reference sequence). The CDR3 totals 15 residues. Trimming removed 3 bases at V and 5 bases at J, with 14 bases between. The DNA of the CDR3 is TGCGCCAGCAGTGACGGGCAGGGGATGAACAATGAGCAGTTCTTC. Its translation: CASSDGQGMNNEQFF.

V is TRBV5-1 and J is TRBJ1-3; D remains unclear. Per the germline V gene, CDR1 is SGHRS and CDR2 is YFSETQ. V was pared by 4 bases and J by 0 bases, with 5 bases between. The CDR3 spans 13 residues. CDR3 in amino acids: CASSLNSGNTIYF. CDR3 DNA: TGCGCCAGCAGCCTAAACTCTGGAAACACCATATATTTT.

The rearrangement uses TRBV5-1 and TRBJ2-5, with 8 bases aligning to TRBD1. The CDR3 contains 15 residues. The junction had 10 bases not matched to a gene; V was cut back by 3 bases and J by 6 bases. CDR1 and CDR2 (germline): SGHRS, YFSETQ. CDR3 sequence reads: CASSSTGTGLKTQYF. DNA of the CDR3: TGCGCCAGCAGCTCCACCGGGACAGGCCTGAAGACCCAGTACTTC.

The rearrangement joins TRBV5-5 to TRBJ1-2, with D possibly TRBD1 on 5 matching bases. V lost 4 bases and J lost 7, with 17 bases in between. Germline V CDR1 and CDR2: SGHKS, YYEKEE (reference sequence). The CDR3 extends over 14 amino acids. DNA for the CDR3: TGTGCCAGCAGCCCGGACTCTGGGGGGTTTGGCTACACCTTC. It is translated as CASSPDSGGFGYTF.

The chain is built from TRBV21-1 and TRBJ2-2; TRBD2, the table's D call, was not compared with the DNA. TRBV21-1 is assigned pseudogene status. This CDR3 has 14 amino acids. The CDR3 DNA sequence: TGTGCCAGCAGCGCGTCCTCGGGGTTCGGGGAGCTGTTTTTT. Encoded protein: CASSASSGFGELFF.

The chain carries TRBV30 and TRBJ1-6; 12 bases are shared with TRBD1. The CDR3 is 16 residues long. Trimming removed 3 bases from V and 9 bases from J; junction bases left unmatched: 9. The germline gives CDR1 GTSNPN, CDR2 SVGIG (reference sequence). Written as DNA, the CDR3 is TGTGCCTGGAGGTTGGGGACAGGGGGCTGGGGTTCACCCCTCCACTTT. Its translation is CAWRLGTGGWGSPLHF.

The rearrangement links TRBV4-2 to TRBJ2-2; 8 bases are a match to TRBD1. Germline CDR1 and CDR2: LGHNA and YNFKEQ. V dropped 4 bases and J dropped 4; count of bases not matched to a gene: 5. This CDR3 has 15 amino acids. The CDR3 loop is CASSPGQAGTGELFF. DNA of the CDR3: TGTGCCAGCAGCCCGGGACAGGCCGGCACCGGGGAGCTGTTTTTT.

The chain carries TRBV28 and TRBJ1-4; the D is unclear. Germline V gene sequence: CDR1 MDHEN, CDR2 SYDVKM. V lost 6 bases and J 11 bases, leaving 13 bases between the germline ends. This CDR3 contains 12 residues. The CDR3 protein is CASRSPSTKLFF. The CDR3 nucleotides read TGTGCCAGCAGATCCCCTTCGACTAAACTGTTTTTT.

The sample holds one count of this clone. The CDR3, as DNA: TGTGCCAGCAGTCAGGGCCAGGGTTTCGACGAGCAGTACTTC. Its protein is CASSQGQGFDEQYF. The chain has TRBV27 and TRBJ2-7; the D gene is possibly TRBD1 (5 bases). Trimming cost V 5 bases and J 5 bases, with 16 bases left between them. The CDR3 is 14 amino acids. CDR1 is MNHEY, CDR2 SMNVEV, per germline (reference sequence).

The V call is TRBV7-8, the J call TRBJ2-2; 10 bases are shared with TRBD1. CDR3 size: 15 residues. Trimming took 4 bases from V and 5 from J; bases not matched to a gene: 4. CDR1 and CDR2 from the germline V gene are SGHVS and FQNEAQ. CDR3 bases: TGTGCCAGCAGCTACGACAGGGGGCCGACCGGGGAGCTGTTTTTT. Protein sequence: CASSYDRGPTGELFF.